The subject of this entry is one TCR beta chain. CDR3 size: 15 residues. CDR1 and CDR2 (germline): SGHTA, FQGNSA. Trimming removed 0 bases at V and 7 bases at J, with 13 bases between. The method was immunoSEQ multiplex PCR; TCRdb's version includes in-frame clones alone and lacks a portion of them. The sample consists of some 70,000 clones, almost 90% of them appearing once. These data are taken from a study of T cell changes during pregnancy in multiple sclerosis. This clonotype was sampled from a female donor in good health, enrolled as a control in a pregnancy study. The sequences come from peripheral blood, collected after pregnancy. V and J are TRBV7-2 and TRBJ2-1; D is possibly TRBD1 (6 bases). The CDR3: CASSLAGASGNEQFF. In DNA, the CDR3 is TGTGCCAGCAGCTTAGCGGGGGCCTCGGGGAATGAGCAGTTCTTC. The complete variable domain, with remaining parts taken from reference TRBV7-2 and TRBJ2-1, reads GAGVSQSPSNKVTEKGKDVELRCDPISGHTALYWYRQSLGQGLEFLIYFQGNSAPDKSGLPSDRFSAERTGGSVSTLTIQRTQQEDSAVYLCASSLAGASGNEQFFGPGTRLTVL.